This T cell receptor (beta chain) was found in a study of T cells after yellow fever vaccination. TCRdb fed the 5' RACE reads into MiXCR, producing one record per CDR3 protein. The sample contains 300,000 or so distinct CDR3 sequences, 10% to 15% of which appear only once. This clonotype was counted only a few times. CDR3 length: 13 residues. Trimming left V 5 bases short and J 1 base short, with 9 bases between. Germline V lookup: CDR1 SGHTA, CDR2 FQGNSA. The chain is built from TRBV7-2 and TRBJ2-7; D remains unclear. The receptor comes from a man in his thirties or forties who received the YFV17D yellow fever vaccine. Sequenced here: CD4+ T cells sorted from PBMCs, sampled 45 days after the yellow fever booster vaccination. The CDR3 sequence is CASSPVTSYEQYF. The CDR3 DNA follows: TGTGCCAGCAGCCCGGTTACATCCTACGAGCAGTACTTC.